This T cell receptor beta chain appears in the sequencing data of a study of T cells in Graves' hyperthyroidism and ophthalmopathy (dated by TCRdb to between 2017 and 2020). As for the study more broadly: Peripheral blood was collected at initial diagnosis, before any treatment. After sampling, hyperthyroidism patients received methimazole starting at 30 mg daily, and ophthalmopathy patients received high-dose intravenous methylprednisolone. For training and testing, the 80 to 100 patients in the discovery cohort were randomly divided in a 7:3 ratio. The paper describes TCR Vbeta CDR3 sequencing of 140 or so peripheral blood samples, made up of roughly 40 ophthalmopathy patients, around 73 hyperthyroidism patients and some 17 progressor patients. Whether ophthalmopathy could be predicted prospectively was tested in an independent validation cohort made up of approximately 19 hyperthyroidism patients plus 17 patients who later progressed to ophthalmopathy. To identify distinguishing TCR V-J signatures, a discovery cohort of around 98 patients was used, comprising fewer than 45 with Graves' ophthalmopathy and some 60 with stable Graves' hyperthyroidism. Thyroid tissue and blood T-cell repertoires from about six Graves' hyperthyroidism patients were also compared in the study.

V is pared back by 6 bases and J by 0 bases, with 9 bases lying between the germline termini. The CDR3, cysteine through phenylalanine, is 13 amino acids long. Solely the CDR3 DNA is kept, with 39 bases framed from the first base. According to the germline V gene (reference sequence), CDR1 reads MNHEY and CDR2 reads SMNVEV. This clonotype was detected ten times or more. This receptor's antigen is unknown. No much larger clone exists at a distance of one base, and base qualities are not known. The study at large found these results: Sample size was not statistically predetermined, and investigators were not blinded to group allocation. A 13 V-J signature model separated ophthalmopathy from stable hyperthyroidism, with about 90% sensitivity and 81.08% specificity in cross-validation and 80%/75% in testing. During validation, the model predicted progression to ophthalmopathy a median of approximately 7 months ahead of onset, with almost 71% sensitivity and 72.22% specificity. Blood samples also contained most of the expanded thyroid clonotypes (frequency above 0.001), which suggests that blood repertoires may reflect thyroid immune responses.

The TCR beta CDR3 regions were amplified from the RNA transcripts. For the first round of RT-PCR on the TCR CDR3, the HTBI primer set was used together with the Qiagen OneStep RT-PCR kit. Libraries were constructed in a second round of multiplex PCR, after which size selection and purification were performed. Paired-end sequencing of the libraries was performed with 100 bp reads on an Illumina HiSeq2000. For the original study's pipeline: Raw data were processed with SOAPnuke, discarding reads with adapters, uncalled bases, mean Phred below 15, or no exact constant-primer or identifier match. COPE v1.2.5 was used to merge the high-quality paired reads, and each unique nucleotide sequence was defined as a clonotype. MiTCR v1.1 was used to align the clonotypes against IMGT TRBV, TRBD and TRBJ reference segments. Analysis was restricted to V-J combinations with a frequency above 0.0001, which covered about 99% of repertoires. The TCS score was defined as the ratio of F50 (clonal expansion) to E x V (chaos), calculated using BLOSUM62-based TCRdist between CDR3 peptides within each V-J. Welch's t-statistics and random forest reduced 450 to 600 V-J features to roughly 13, which were used in a naive Bayes classifier (R e1071). TCRdb redid the processing of the public reads, applying fastp at Q25 and MiXCR, and retained in-frame beta chains. Every distinct CDR3 protein forms one entry, paired with its most common genes and DNA. Here the V and J calls rest on TCRdb's processing, not on the authors' analysis. In this sample the table shows about 290,000 distinct CDR3 sequences, more than 10% of which occur a single time. The top ten clones comprise around 7.9% of the sample.

Hyperthyroidism patients were aged 18 to 65 years and newly diagnosed, with disease duration of less than 2 months. The study excluded patients with uncontrolled infections, other autoimmune diseases, pregnancy or lactation. Diagnoses relied on clinical symptoms, serum thyroxine and TRAb, thyroid ultrasound and orbital computed tomography. Blood from progressor patients was drawn when they were first diagnosed with hyperthyroidism, before any ophthalmopathy symptoms appeared. PBMCs were separated from about 10 ml of fresh peripheral blood using Ficoll-Paque density gradient centrifugation. Progressor patients were first diagnosed with Graves' hyperthyroidism and then developed ophthalmopathy during follow-up. Trizol reagent was used to extract total RNA, and RNA quality was then checked on an Agilent 2100 Bioanalyzer.

Sequenced sample: blood. The TCR sequence derives from a young woman with Graves' hyperthyroidism that later progressed to Graves' ophthalmopathy. The sequence is built from TRBV27 and TRBJ2-7, and TRBD2 may be the D gene, going by 6 matching bases. The nucleotide sequence reads TGTGCCAGCAGCCTTAGCGGCTCCTACGAGCAGTACTTC. It translates as CASSLSGSYEQYF.